This T cell receptor beta chain was obtained from a study of T cell responses to AZD1222 COVID-19 vaccine. Sequencing was performed with immunoSEQ multiplex PCR; in TCRdb, only in-frame clones are kept and a portion is missing. This table has about 140,000 clones, 90% appearing once. V was pared by 5 bases and J by 5 bases, with 6 bases of the junction left unmatched. The CDR3 is made up of 14 amino acids. The germline gives CDR1 MNHNY, CDR2 SVGAGI (reference sequence). The sequenced sample was peripheral blood, obtained on day 0 of AZD1222 vaccination. The V call is TRBV6-6, the J call TRBJ1-5, with 7 bases identical to TRBD1. This receptor was obtained from an adult in good health. The CDR3 region has the DNA TGTGCCAGCAGTACGCCGGGACAGTATCAGCCCCAGCATTTT. Amino acids: CASSTPGQYQPQHF.